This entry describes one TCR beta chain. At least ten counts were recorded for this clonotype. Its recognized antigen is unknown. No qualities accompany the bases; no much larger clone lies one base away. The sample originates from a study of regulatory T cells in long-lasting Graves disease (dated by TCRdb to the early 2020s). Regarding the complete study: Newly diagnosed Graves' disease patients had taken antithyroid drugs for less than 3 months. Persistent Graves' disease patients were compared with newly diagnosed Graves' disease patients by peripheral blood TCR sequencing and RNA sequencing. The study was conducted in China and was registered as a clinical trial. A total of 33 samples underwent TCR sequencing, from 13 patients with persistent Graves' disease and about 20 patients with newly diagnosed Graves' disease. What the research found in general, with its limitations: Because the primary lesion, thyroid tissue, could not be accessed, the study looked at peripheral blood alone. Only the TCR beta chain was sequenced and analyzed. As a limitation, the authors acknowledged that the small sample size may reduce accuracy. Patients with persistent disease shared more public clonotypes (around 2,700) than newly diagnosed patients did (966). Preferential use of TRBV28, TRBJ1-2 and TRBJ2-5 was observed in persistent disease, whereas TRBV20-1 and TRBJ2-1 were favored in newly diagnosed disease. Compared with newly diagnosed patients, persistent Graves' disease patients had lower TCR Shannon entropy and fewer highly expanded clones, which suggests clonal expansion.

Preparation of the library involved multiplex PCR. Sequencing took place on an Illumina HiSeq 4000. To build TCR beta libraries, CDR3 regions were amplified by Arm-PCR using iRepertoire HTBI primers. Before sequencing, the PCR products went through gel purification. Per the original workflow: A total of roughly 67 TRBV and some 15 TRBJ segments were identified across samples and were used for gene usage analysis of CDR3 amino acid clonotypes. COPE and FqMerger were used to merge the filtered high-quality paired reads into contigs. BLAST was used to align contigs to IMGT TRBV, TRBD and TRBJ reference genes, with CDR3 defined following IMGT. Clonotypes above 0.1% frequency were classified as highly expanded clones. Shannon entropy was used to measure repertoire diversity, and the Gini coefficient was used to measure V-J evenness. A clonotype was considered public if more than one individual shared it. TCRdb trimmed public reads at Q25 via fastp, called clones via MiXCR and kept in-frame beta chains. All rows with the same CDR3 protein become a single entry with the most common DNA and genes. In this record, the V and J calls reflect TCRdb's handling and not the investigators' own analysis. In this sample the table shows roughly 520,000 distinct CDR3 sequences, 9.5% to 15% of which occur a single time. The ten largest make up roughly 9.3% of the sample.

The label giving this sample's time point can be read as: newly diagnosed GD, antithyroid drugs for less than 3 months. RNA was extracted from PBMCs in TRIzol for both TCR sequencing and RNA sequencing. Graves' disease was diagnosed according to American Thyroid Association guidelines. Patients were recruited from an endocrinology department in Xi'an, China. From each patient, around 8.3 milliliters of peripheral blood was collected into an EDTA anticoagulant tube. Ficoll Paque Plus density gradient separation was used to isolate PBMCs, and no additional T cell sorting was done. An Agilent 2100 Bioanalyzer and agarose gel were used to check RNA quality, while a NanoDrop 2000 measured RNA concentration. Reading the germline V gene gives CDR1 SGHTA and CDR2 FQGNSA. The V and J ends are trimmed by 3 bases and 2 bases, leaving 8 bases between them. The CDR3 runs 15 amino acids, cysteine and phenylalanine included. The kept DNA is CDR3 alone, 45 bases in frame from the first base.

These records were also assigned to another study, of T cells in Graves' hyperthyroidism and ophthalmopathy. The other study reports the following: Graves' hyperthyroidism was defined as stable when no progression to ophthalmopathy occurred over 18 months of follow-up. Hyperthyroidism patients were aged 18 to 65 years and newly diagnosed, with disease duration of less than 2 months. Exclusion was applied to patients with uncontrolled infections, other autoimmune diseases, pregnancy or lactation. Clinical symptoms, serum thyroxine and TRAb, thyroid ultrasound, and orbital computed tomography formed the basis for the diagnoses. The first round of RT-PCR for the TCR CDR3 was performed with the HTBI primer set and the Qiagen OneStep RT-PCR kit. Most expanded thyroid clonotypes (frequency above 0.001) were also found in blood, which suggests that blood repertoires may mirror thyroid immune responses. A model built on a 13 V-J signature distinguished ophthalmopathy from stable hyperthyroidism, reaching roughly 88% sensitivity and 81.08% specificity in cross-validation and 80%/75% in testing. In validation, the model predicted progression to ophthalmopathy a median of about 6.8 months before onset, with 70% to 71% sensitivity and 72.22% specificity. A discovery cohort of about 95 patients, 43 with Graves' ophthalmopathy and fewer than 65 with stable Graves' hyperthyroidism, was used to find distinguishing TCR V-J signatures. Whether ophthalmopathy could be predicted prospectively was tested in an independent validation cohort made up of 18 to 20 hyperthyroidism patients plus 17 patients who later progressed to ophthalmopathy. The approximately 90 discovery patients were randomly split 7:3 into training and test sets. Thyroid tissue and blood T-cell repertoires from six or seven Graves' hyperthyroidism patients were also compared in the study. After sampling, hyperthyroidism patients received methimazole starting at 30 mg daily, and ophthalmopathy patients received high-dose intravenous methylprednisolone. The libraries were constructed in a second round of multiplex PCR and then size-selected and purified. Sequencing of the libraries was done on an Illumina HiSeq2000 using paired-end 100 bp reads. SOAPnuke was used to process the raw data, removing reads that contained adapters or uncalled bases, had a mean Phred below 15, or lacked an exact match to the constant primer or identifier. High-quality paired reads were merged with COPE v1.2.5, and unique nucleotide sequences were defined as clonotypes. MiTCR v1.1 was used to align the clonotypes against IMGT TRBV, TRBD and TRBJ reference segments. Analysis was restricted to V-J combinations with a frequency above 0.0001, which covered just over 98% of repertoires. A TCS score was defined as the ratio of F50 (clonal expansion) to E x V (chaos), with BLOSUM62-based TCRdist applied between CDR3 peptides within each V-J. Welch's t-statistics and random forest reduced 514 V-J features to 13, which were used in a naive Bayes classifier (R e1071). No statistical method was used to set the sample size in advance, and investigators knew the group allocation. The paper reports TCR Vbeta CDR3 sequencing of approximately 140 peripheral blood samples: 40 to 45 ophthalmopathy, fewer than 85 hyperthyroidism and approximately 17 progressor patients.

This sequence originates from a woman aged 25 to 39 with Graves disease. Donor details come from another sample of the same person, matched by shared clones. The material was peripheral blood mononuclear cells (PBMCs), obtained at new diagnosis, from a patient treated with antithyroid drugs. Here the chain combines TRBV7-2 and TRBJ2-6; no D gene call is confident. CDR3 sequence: CASSFLSPGANVLTF. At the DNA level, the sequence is TGTGCCAGCAGCTTTTTGAGTCCTGGGGCCAACGTCCTGACTTTC.